One sample yielded the 21 T cell receptor beta chains listed below, sequenced in a study of CD8+ T cells in alopecia areata. RNA, once extracted, was reverse transcribed into cDNA for use as the sequencing template. Profiled with immunoSEQ multiplex PCR; TCRdb holds only in-frame clones, not every one. The sample holds about 200,000 clones, 45% to 70% seen once. The sample taken for sequencing was CD8+ T cells sorted from blood. All receptors derive from a human donor in good health.

The chain joins TRBV27 to TRBJ1-2; 9 bases agree with TRBD1. Germline V gives CDR1 MNHEY, CDR2 SMNVEV (reference sequence). The J segment lost 5 bases and the V segment lost 2 bases, leaving 3 bases of the junction unmatched. The CDR3 is 14 residues long. As DNA, the CDR3 is TGTGCCAGCAGTTTAAAGACAGGGGGTTATGGCTACACCTTC. This gives the protein CASSLKTGGYGYTF.

The chain couples TRBV6-4 to TRBJ1-1; TRBD1 matches 8 bases. Trimming at V came to 5 bases and at J to 5 bases, leaving 7 bases not matched to a gene. CDR3 size: 14 residues. Germline V gives CDR1 MRHNA, CDR2 SNTAGT. CDR3 sequence: CASSPGGGRTEAFF. In DNA, the CDR3 is TGTGCCAGCAGTCCAGGGGGCGGTCGGACTGAAGCTTTCTTT.

This clone came up a few times. The DNA of the CDR3 is TGTGCCAGCAGCTTAAGTCTGGGGGACGAGCAGTACTTC. Translated: CASSLSLGDEQYF. The rearrangement links TRBV7-9 to TRBJ2-7; TRBD1 or TRBD2 may be the D gene (5 bases each). This CDR3 is built from 13 residues. Trimming cost V 2 bases and J 5 bases, with 10 bases left between them. Germline V gene lookup returns CDR1 SEHNR and CDR2 FQNEAQ (reference sequence).

V and J are TRBV6-5 and TRBJ2-5; a possible D gene is TRBD1 (5 bases). Germline values: CDR1 MNHEY, CDR2 SVGAGI. This CDR3 is built from 14 residues. V was cut by 7 bases and J by 2 bases, with 14 bases left in between. The DNA of the CDR3 is TGTGCCAGCAATACTTTAGGGGCGCAAGAGACCCAGTACTTC. As protein: CASNTLGAQETQYF.

There are a few counts of this clone. The CDR3: CSFAGTSGGSNEQYF. Here the CDR3 DNA reads TGCAGCTTCGCCGGGACTAGCGGGGGGTCCAACGAGCAGTACTTC. The rearrangement links TRBV29-1 to TRBJ2-7; 15 bases are shared with TRBD2. The V gene's germline CDR1 is SQVTM and CDR2 ANQGSEA. The J segment lost 5 bases and the V segment lost 8 bases, leaving 10 bases of the junction unmatched. The CDR3 runs 15 residues.

The V gene is TRBV4-1, the J gene TRBJ2-3; no reliable D call. The CDR3 totals 11 residues. The ends were cut back, 6 bases at V and 4 bases at J, with 5 bases in the middle. Germline CDR1 and CDR2: MGHRA and YSYEKL. As DNA, the CDR3 is TGCGCCAGCAGACAGTCAGATACGCAGTATTTT. Encoded protein: CASRQSDTQYF.

This clone was counted between two and nine times. The J gene is TRBJ1-1, the V gene TRBV9; D is undetermined. Between the trimmed V and J ends, which lost 4 bases and 0 bases, there was a span of 10 bases. The germline CDR1 and CDR2 sequences are SGDLS and YYNGEE. The CDR3 length is 14 residues. The CDR3 sequence is CASSPRTLNTEAFF. The CDR3 nucleotides are TGTGCCAGCAGCCCGAGGACCTTGAACACTGAAGCTTTCTTT.

The chain joins TRBV28 to TRBJ2-3; maybe TRBD2 (5 bases). Trimming left V 3 bases short and J 3 bases short, with 7 bases between. The V gene's germline CDR1 is MDHEN and CDR2 SYDVKM. This CDR3 contains 13 residues. CDR3 region: CASSFPGTDTQYF. The DNA of the CDR3 is TGTGCCAGCAGTTTTCCGGGGACAGATACGCAGTATTTT.

The V call is TRBV7-6, the J call TRBJ1-1; D uncertain. CDR1 and CDR2 from the germline V gene are SGHVS and FNYEAQ. V shed 1 base and J shed 6 bases, with 15 bases lying between them. The CDR3 length is 15 residues. CDR3 sequence reads: CASSLDLGDWAEAFF. The CDR3 coding sequence is TGTGCCAGCAGCTTAGATTTGGGAGATTGGGCTGAAGCTTTCTTT.

This chain connects TRBV20-1 to TRBJ2-5, with D hard to call. In germline, CDR1 is DFQATT, CDR2 SNEGSKA (reference sequence). V was pared by 3 bases and J by 4 bases, with 6 bases between. The length of the CDR3 is 11 residues. CDR3 protein: CSARGLETQYF. CDR3 nucleotide sequence: TGCAGTGCTAGGGGGTTAGAGACCCAGTACTTC.

This chain joins TRBV4-1 and TRBJ2-5; D could derive from TRBD1 or TRBD2 (5 bases each). The CDR3 runs 15 residues. The germline gives CDR1 MGHRA, CDR2 YSYEKL. The V gene lost 0 bases and the J gene lost 2 bases, with 10 bases spanning the gap. CDR3 DNA sequence: TGCGCCAGCAGCCAAGAGGGGCGGACTCAAGAGACCCAGTACTTC. This gives the protein CASSQEGRTQETQYF.

The chain combines TRBV27 with TRBJ2-7; D assignment may be TRBD1 or TRBD2 (5 bases each). Germline CDR1 reads MNHEY; CDR2 reads SMNVEV (reference sequence). Between the trimmed V and J ends, which lost 5 bases and 3 bases, there was a span of 14 bases. This CDR3 comprises 14 residues. CDR3: CASSPGPNLYEQYF. The CDR3 nucleotides read TGTGCCAGCAGTCCGGGGCCGAACCTCTACGAGCAGTACTTC.

The chain uses TRBV29-1 and TRBJ2-1; 10 bases agree with TRBD2. Germline V CDR1 and CDR2: SQVTM, ANQGSEA. The CDR3 totals 14 residues. V was pared by 4 bases and J by 7 bases, with 7 bases of the junction left unmatched. This CDR3 is CSVVSGGAENEQFF. For the CDR3, the DNA is TGCAGCGTTGTAAGCGGGGGGGCCGAGAATGAGCAGTTCTTC.

The CDR3 loop is CSVVGFSSGNTIYF. CDR3 in DNA: TGCAGCGTTGTGGGTTTCAGCTCTGGAAACACCATATATTTT. V is TRBV29-1 and J is TRBJ1-3, with no clear D. Germline V gene lookup returns CDR1 SQVTM and CDR2 ANQGSEA. This CDR3 has 14 residues. V was pared by 4 bases and J by 0 bases, with 10 bases between.

This clone occurred once. The genes are TRBV13 and TRBJ2-7; D ambiguous. V was clipped by 8 bases and J by 5 bases, with 13 bases between them. The CDR3 is 12 residues long. The germline V gene has CDR1 PRHDT and CDR2 FYEKMQ (reference sequence). The CDR3 protein is CASEAGDNEQYF. CDR3 DNA sequence: TGTGCCAGCGAGGCAGGTGATAACGAGCAGTACTTC. The variable domain in full, completed from reference TRBV13 and TRBJ2-7, reads AAGVIQSPRHLIKEKRETATLKCYPIPRHDTVYWYQQGPGQDPQFLISFYEKMQSDKGSIPDRFSAQQFSDYHSELNMSSLELGDSALYFCASEAGDNEQYFGPGTRLTVT.

This chain links TRBV29-1 with TRBJ1-4; the match to TRBD1 covers 12 bases. Trimming cost V 1 base and J 8 bases; bases outside gene matches: 14. CDR3 size: 18 residues. Germline V gives CDR1 SQVTM, CDR2 ANQGSEA. This CDR3 reads CSVEGESGTGGRGEKLFF. Written as DNA, the CDR3 is TGCAGCGTTGAAGGAGAGTCCGGGACAGGGGGCCGAGGCGAAAAACTGTTTTTT.

The table lists this clone with a count of one. The J gene is TRBJ1-1, the V gene TRBV11-2; no reliable D call. V lost 4 bases, J lost 1 base, and 4 bases lay in between. CDR3 length: 12 residues. Per the germline V gene, CDR1 is SGHAT and CDR2 is FQNNGV. The CDR3 reads CASSSENTEAFF. CDR3 coding DNA: TGTGCCAGCAGCTCCGAGAACACTGAAGCTTTCTTT.

This clone was detected a few times. V gene TRBV19 combines with J gene TRBJ2-7; 11 nucleotides line up with TRBD1. J lost 2 bases, V lost 6 bases, and 6 bases had no gene match. The CDR3 contains 15 residues. CDR1 is LNHDA, CDR2 SQIVND, per germline (reference sequence). The CDR3 protein is CASSAAGQGAYEQYF. Here the CDR3 DNA reads TGTGCCAGTAGCGCCGCGGGACAGGGGGCCTACGAGCAGTACTTC.

The V and J genes are TRBV29-1 and TRBJ1-1; D is possibly TRBD1 (5 bases). This CDR3 contains 16 residues. Trimming removed 7 bases at V and 0 bases at J, with 21 bases between. The germline CDR1 and CDR2 sequences are SQVTM and ANQGSEA. The CDR3 protein is CSAERGVGDMNTEAFF. CDR3 nucleotide sequence: TGCAGCGCGGAAAGAGGGGTTGGGGATATGAACACTGAAGCTTTCTTT.

The chain employs TRBV27 and TRBJ2-2; no clear D. The ends were cut back, 7 bases at V and 1 base at J, with 4 bases in the middle. The CDR3 runs 12 residues. Germline lookup yields CDR1 MNHEY and CDR2 SMNVEV (reference sequence). Written as DNA, the CDR3 is TGTGCCAGCAAAGAGAACACCGGGGAGCTGTTTTTT. As protein: CASKENTGELFF.

The chain recombines TRBV4-1 with TRBJ2-2, with D unclear. V was cut by 3 bases and J by 1 base, with 6 bases left in between. Per the germline V gene, CDR1 is MGHRA and CDR2 is YSYEKL. This CDR3 spans 14 amino acids. The DNA for the CDR3 is TGCGCCAGCAGCCAGTGGGAGAACACCGGGGAGCTGTTTTTT. This codes for CASSQWENTGELFF.